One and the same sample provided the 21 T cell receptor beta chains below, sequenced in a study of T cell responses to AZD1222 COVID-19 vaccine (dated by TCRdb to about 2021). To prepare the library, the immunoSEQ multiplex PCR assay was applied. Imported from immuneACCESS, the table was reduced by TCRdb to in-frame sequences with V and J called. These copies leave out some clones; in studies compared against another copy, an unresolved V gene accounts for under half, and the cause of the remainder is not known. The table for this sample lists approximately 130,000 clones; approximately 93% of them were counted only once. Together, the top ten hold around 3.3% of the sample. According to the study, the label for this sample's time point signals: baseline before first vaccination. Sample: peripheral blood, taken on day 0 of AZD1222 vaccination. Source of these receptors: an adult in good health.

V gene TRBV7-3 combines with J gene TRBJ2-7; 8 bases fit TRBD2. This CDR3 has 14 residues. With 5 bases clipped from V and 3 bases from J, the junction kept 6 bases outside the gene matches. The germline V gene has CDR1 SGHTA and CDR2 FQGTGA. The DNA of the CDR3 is TGTGCCAGCAGCCCCCACGGGGGGGACTACGAGCAGTACTTC. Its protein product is CASSPHGGDYEQYF.

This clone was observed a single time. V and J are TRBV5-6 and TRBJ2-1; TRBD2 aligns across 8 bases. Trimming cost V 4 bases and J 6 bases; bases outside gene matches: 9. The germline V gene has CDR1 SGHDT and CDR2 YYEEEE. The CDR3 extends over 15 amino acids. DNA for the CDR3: TGTGCCAGCAGCGGCGGGGGGAGGGCCATCAATGAGCAGTTCTTC. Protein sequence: CASSGGGRAINEQFF.

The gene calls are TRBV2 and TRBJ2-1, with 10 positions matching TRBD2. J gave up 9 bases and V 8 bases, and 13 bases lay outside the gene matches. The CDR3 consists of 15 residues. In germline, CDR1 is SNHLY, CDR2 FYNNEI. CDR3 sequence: CASHYELAGMGEQFF. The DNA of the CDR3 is TGTGCCAGCCATTATGAACTAGCGGGAATGGGTGAGCAGTTCTTC.

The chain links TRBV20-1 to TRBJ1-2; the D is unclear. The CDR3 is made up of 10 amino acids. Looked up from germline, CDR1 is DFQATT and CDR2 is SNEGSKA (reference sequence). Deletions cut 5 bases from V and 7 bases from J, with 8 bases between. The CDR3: CSAHLRGYTF. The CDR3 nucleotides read TGCAGTGCTCACTTGCGTGGCTACACCTTC.

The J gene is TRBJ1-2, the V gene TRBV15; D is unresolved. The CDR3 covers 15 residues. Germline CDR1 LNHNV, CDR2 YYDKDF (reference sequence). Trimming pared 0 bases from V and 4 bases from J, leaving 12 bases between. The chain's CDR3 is CATSRDNWGSYGYTF. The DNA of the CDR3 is TGTGCCACCAGCAGAGATAATTGGGGAAGCTATGGCTACACCTTC.

The CDR3: CAISGGQLNSPLHF. CDR3 DNA sequence: TGTGCCATCAGCGGAGGACAGCTGAATTCACCCCTCCACTTT. The chain links TRBV10-3 to TRBJ1-6; D might be TRBD1 (6 bases). Germline CDR1 ENHRY, CDR2 SYGVKD. V lost 6 bases to trimming and J lost 7 bases, with 13 bases between them. The CDR3 loop spans 14 amino acids.

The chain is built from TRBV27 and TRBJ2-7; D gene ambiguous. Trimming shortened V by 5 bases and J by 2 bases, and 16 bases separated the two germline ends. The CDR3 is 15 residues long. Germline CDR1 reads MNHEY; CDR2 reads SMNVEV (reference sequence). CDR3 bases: TGTGCCAGCAGTCCAAGGGCCTATACTACCTACGAGCAGTACTTC. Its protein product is CASSPRAYTTYEQYF.

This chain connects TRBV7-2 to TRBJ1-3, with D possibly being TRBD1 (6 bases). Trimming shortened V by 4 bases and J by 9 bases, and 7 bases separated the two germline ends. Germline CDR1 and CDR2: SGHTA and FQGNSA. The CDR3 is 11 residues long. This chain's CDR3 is CASSSRGTIYF. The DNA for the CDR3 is TGTGCCAGCAGCTCCAGGGGCACCATATATTTT.

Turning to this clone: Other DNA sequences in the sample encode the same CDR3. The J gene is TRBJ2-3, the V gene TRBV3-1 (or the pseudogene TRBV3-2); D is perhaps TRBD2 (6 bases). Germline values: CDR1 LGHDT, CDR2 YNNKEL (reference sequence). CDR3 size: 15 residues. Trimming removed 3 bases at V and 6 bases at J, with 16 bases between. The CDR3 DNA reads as TGTGCCAGCAGCCAGAGTAGCGGCTTTAGCGATACGCAGTATTTT. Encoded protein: CASSQSSGFSDTQYF.

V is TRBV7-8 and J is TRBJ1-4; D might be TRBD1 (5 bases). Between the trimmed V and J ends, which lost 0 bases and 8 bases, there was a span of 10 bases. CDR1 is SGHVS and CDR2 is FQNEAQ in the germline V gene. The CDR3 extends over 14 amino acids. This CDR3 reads CASSLAGHKEKLFF. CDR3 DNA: TGTGCCAGCAGCTTAGCAGGACATAAAGAAAAACTGTTTTTT.

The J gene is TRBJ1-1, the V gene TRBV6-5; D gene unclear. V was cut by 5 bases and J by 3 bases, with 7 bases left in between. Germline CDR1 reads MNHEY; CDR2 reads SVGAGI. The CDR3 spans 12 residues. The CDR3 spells CASSRTYTEAFF. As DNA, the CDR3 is TGTGCCAGCAGTCGGACGTACACTGAAGCTTTCTTT.

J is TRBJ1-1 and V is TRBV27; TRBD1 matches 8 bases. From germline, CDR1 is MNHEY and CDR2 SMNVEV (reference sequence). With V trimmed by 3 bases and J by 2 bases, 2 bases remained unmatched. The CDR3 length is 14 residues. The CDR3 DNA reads TGTGCCAGCAGTTTCCAGGGGGCAAACACTGAAGCTTTCTTT. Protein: CASSFQGANTEAFF.

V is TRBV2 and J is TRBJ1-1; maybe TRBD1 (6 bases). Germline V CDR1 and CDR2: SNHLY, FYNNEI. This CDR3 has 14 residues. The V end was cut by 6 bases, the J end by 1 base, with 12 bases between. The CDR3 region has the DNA TGTGCCAGCAGCCCCGAACAGGGGAACACTGAAGCTTTCTTT. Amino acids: CASSPEQGNTEAFF.

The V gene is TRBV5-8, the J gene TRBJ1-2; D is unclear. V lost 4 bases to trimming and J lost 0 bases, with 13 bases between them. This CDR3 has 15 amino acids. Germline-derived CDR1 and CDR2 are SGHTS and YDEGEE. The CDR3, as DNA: TGTGCCAGCAGCCGACGACTTATGACTAACTATGGCTACACCTTC. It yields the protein CASSRRLMTNYGYTF.

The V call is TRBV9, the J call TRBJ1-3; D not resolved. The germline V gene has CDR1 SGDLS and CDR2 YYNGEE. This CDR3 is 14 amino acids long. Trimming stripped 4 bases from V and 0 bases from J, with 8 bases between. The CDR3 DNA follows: TGTGCCAGCAGCCCCCGGAGCTCTGGAAACACCATATATTTT. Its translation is CASSPRSSGNTIYF.

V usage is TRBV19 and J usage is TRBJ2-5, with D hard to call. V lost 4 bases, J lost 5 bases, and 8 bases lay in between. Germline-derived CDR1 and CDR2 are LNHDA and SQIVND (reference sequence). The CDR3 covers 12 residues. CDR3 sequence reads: CASSRGRETQYF. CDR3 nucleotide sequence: TGTGCCAGTAGTAGGGGTCGGGAGACCCAGTACTTC. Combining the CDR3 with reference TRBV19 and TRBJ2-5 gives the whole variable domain DGGITQSPKYLFRKEGQNVTLSCEQNLNHDAMYWYRQDPGQGLRLIYYSQIVNDFQKGDIAEGYSVSREKKESFPLTVTSAQKNPTAFYLCASSRGRETQYFGPGTRLLVL.

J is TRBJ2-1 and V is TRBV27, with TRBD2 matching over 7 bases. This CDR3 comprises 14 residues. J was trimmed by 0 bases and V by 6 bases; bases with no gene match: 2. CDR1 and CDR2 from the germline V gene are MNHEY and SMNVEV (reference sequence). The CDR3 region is CASSGLDSYNEQFF. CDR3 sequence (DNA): TGTGCCAGCAGCGGACTAGACTCCTACAATGAGCAGTTCTTC.

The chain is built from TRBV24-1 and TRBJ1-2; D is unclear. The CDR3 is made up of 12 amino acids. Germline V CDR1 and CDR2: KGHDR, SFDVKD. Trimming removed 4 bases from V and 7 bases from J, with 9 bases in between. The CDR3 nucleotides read TGTGCCACCAGTGAACTAACTACTGGCTACACCTTC. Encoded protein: CATSELTTGYTF.

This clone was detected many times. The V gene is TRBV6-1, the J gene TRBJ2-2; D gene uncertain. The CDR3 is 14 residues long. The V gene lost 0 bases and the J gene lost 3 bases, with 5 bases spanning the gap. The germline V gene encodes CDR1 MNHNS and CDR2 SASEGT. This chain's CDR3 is CASSEALDTGELFF. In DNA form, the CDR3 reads TGTGCCAGCAGTGAAGCGCTGGACACCGGGGAGCTGTTTTTT.

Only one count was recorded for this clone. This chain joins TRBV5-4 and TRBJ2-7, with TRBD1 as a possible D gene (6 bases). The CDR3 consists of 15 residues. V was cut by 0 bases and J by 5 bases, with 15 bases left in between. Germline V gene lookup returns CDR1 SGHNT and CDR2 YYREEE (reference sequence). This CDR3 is CASSLVGQGWNEQYF. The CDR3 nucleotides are TGTGCCAGCAGCTTGGTGGGTCAGGGGTGGAACGAGCAGTACTTC.

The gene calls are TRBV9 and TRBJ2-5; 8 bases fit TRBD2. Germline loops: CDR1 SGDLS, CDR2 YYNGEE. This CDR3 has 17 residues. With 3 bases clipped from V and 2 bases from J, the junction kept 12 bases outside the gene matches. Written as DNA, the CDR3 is TGTGCCAGCAGCGCGGGGGGGTCCTGGGACGGACAAGAGACCCAGTACTTC. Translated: CASSAGGSWDGQETQYF.